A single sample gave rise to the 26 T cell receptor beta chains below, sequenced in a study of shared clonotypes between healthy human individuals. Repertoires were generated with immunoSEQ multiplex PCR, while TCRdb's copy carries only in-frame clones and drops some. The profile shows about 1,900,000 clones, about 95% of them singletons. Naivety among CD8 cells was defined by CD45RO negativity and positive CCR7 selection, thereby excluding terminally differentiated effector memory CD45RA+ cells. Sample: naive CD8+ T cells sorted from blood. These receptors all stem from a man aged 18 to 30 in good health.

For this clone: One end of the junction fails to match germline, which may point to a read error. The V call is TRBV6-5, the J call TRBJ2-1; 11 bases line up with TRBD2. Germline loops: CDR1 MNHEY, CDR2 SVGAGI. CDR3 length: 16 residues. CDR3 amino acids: CASSYSSLAGGNQQFF. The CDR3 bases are TGTGCCAGCAGTTACTCGTCGCTAGCGGGGGGCAATCAGCAGTTCTTC.

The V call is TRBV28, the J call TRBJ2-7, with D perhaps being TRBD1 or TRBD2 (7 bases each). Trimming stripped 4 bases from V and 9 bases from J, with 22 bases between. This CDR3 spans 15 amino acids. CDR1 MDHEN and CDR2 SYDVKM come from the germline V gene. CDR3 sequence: CASSYRGLSSTGQYF. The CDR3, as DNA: TGTGCCAGCAGTTACAGGGGACTAAGCTCTACGGGGCAGTACTTC.

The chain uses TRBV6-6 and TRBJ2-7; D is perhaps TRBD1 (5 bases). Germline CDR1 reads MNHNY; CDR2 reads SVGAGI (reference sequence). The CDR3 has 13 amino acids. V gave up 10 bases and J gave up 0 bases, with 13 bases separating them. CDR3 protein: CATSLQVSYEQYF. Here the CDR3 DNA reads TGTGCCACCTCGTTACAGGTCTCCTACGAGCAGTACTTC.

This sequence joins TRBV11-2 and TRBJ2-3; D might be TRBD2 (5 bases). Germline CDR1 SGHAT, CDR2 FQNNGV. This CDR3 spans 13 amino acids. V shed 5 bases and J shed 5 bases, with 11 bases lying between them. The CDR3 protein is CASSPPAGDTQYF. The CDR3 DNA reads TGTGCCAGCAGCCCCCCCGCGGGAGATACGCAGTATTTT.

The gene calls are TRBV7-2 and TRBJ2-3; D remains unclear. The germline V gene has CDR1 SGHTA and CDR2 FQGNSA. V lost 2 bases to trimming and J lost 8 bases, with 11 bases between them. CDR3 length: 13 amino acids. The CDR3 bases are TGTGCCAGCAGCTTAAACAGTAAAGTTACGCAGTATTTT. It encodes CASSLNSKVTQYF.

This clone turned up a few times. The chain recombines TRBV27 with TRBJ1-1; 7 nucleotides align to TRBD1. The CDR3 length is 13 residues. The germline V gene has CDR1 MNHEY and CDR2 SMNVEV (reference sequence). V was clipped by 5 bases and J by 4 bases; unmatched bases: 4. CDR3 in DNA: TGTGCCAGCAGTCCGACAGGGAGCACTGAAGCTTTCTTT. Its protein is CASSPTGSTEAFF.

CDR3 nucleotide sequence: TGTGCCAGCAGCCAGGGACTTTACGAGCAGTACTTC. The encoded protein is CASSQGLYEQYF. This chain connects TRBV7-2 to TRBJ2-7; TRBD2 might be the D (6 bases). Germline CDR1 is SGHTA and CDR2 is FQGNSA. This CDR3 comprises 12 residues. V was shortened by 5 bases and J by 4 bases, with 9 bases between the two germline ends.

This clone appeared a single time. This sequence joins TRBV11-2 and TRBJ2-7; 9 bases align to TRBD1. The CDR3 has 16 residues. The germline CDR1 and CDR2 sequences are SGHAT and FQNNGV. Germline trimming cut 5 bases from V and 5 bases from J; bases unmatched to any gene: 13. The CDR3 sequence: CASSLDWTGALDEQYF. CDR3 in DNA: TGTGCCAGCAGCCTTGATTGGACAGGGGCGCTGGACGAGCAGTACTTC.

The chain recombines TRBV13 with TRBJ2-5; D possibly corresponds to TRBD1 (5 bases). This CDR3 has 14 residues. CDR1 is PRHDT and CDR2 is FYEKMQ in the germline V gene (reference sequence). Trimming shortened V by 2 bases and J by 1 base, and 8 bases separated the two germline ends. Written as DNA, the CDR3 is TGTGCCAGCAGCTTAAAGGGGTTCCAAGAGACCCAGTACTTC. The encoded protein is CASSLKGFQETQYF.

The CDR3 loop is CASSPGQGFGELFF. The CDR3 DNA reads as TGTGCCAGCAGCCCGGGACAGGGGTTCGGGGAGCTGTTTTTT. The V and J genes are TRBV5-6 and TRBJ2-2; 10 bases fit TRBD1. The CDR3 extends over 14 amino acids. Germline CDR1 SGHDT, CDR2 YYEEEE. Germline trimming cut 4 bases from V and 7 bases from J; bases unmatched to any gene: 4.

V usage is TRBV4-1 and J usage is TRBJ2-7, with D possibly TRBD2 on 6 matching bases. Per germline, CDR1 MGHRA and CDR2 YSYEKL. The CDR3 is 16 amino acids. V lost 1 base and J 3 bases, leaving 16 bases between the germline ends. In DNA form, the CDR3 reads TGCGCCAGCAGCCAAGCTTCCGGGACTCCGCTCTACGAGCAGTACTTC. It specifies CASSQASGTPLYEQYF.

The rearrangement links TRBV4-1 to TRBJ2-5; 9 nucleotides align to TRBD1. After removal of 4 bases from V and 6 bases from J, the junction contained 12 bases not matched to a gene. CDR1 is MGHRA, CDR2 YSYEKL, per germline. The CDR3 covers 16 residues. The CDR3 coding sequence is TGCGCCAGCAGCCTTACTCCGGGACAGGGTAGGCAGACCCAGTACTTC. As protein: CASSLTPGQGRQTQYF.

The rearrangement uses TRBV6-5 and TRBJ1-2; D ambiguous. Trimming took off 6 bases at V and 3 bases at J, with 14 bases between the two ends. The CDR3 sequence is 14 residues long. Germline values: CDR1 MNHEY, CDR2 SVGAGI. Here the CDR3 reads CASSPLGRDYGYTF. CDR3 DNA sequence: TGTGCCAGCAGCCCTCTCGGGAGGGACTATGGCTACACCTTC.

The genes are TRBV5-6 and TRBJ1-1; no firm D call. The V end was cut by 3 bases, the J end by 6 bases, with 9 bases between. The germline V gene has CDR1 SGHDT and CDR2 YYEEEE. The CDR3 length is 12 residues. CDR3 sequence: CASSSGSPEAFF. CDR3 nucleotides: TGTGCCAGCAGCTCCGGGAGCCCTGAAGCTTTCTTT.

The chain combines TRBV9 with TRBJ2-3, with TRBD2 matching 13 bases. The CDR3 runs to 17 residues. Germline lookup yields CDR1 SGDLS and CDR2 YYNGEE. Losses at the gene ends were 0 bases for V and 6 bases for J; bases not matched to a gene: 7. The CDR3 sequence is CASSVGPLAGGPDTQYF. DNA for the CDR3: TGTGCCAGCAGCGTAGGCCCACTAGCGGGAGGGCCTGATACGCAGTATTTT.

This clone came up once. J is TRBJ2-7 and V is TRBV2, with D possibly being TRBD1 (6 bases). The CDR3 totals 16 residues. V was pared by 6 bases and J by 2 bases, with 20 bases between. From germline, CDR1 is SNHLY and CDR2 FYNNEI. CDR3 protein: CASRASQVGAAYEQYF. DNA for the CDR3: TGTGCCAGCAGAGCTTCGCAGGTGGGGGCAGCCTACGAGCAGTACTTC.

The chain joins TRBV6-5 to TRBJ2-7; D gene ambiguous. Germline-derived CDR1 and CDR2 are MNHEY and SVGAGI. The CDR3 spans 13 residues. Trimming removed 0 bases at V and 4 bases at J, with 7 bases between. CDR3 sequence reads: CASSYSSEYEQYF. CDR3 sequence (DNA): TGTGCCAGCAGTTACTCGTCCGAATACGAGCAGTACTTC.

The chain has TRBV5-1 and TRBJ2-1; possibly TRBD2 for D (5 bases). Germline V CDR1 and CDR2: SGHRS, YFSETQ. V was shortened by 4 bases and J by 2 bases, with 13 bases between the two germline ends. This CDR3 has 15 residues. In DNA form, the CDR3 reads TGCGCCAGCAGCCTTAGGACTCCTGCCTACAATGAGCAGTTCTTC. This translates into CASSLRTPAYNEQFF.

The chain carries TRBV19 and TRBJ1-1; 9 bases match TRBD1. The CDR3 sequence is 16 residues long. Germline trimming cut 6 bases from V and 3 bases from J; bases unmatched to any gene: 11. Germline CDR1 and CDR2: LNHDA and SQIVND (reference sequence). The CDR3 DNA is TGTGCCAGTAGGAGGGACAGGGAAGGTAAGGACACTGAAGCTTTCTTT. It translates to CASRRDREGKDTEAFF.

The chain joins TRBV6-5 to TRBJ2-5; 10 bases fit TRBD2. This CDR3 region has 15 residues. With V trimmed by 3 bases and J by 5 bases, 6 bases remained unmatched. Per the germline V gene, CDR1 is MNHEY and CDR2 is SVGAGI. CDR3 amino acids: CASSYTSGAAETQYF. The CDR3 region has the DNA TGTGCCAGCAGTTATACTAGCGGGGCCGCCGAGACCCAGTACTTC.

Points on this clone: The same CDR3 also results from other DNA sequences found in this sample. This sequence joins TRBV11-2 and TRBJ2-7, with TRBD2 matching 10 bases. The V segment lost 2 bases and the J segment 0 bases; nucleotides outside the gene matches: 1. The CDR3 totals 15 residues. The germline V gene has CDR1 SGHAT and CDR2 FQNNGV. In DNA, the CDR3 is TGTGCCAGCAGCTTACTAGCGGGGGACTCCTACGAGCAGTACTTC. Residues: CASSLLAGDSYEQYF.

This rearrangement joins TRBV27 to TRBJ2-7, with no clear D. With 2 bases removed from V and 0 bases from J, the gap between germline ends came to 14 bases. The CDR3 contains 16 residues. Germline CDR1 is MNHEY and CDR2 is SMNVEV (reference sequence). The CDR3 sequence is CASSLTFAPVSYEQYF. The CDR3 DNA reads TGTGCCAGCAGTTTAACTTTCGCACCGGTCTCCTACGAGCAGTACTTC.

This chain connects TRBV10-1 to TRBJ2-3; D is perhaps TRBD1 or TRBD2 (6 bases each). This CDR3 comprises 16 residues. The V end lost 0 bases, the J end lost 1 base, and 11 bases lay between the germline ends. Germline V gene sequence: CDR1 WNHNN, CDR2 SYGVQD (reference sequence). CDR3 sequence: CASSESGGHGTDTQYF. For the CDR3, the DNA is TGCGCCAGCAGTGAGTCGGGGGGACACGGCACAGATACGCAGTATTTT.

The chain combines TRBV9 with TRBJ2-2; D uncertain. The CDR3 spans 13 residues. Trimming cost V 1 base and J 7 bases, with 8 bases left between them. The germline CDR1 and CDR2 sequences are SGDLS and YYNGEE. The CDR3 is CASSVSSSGELFF. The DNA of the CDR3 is TGTGCCAGCAGCGTATCTAGTAGCGGGGAGCTGTTTTTT. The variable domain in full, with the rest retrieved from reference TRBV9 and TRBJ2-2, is DSGVTQTPKHLITATGQRVTLRCSPRSGDLSVYWYQQSLDQGLQFLIQYYNGEERAKGNILERFSAQQFPDLHSELNLSSLELGDSALYFCASSVSSSGELFFGEGSRLTVL.

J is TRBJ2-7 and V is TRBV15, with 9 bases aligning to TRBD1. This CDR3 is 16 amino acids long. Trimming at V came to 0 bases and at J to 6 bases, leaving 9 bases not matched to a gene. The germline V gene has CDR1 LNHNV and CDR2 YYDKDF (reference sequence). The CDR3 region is CATSRDGQGQYGEQYF. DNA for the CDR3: TGTGCCACCAGCAGAGATGGACAGGGGCAATACGGCGAGCAGTACTTC.

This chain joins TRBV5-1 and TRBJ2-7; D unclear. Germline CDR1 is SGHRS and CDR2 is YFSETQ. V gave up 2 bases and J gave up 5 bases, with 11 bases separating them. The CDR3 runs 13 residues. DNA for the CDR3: TGCGCCAGCAGCTTAGACCCCCGGGACGAGCAGTACTTC. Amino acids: CASSLDPRDEQYF.